This T cell receptor beta chain was profiled in a study of T cells in Graves' hyperthyroidism and ophthalmopathy. CDR3 length: 15 amino acids. Trimming removed 0 bases at V and 8 bases at J, with 12 bases between. Per the germline V gene, CDR1 is SGHRS and CDR2 is YFSETQ. Those patients with uncontrolled infection, other autoimmune disease, pregnancy or lactation were excluded. Amplification of TCR beta CDR3 regions was performed using RNA transcripts as template. Using the HTBI primer set, a first-round RT-PCR was run on the TCR CDR3. TCRdb processed the multiplex PCR reads anew with MiXCR; each CDR3 protein has one entry. Found here are hundreds of thousands of distinct CDR3 sequences, roughly 45% of them singletons; the top ten hold approximately 6.8%. In this sample, this clonotype turned up many times.

The gene calls are TRBV5-1 and TRBJ1-6, with D uncertain. Sequenced material: peripheral blood or thyroid tissue (not recorded which). This TCR was sampled from an adult man with Graves' disease, either hyperthyroidism or ophthalmopathy (not recorded which). CDR3 amino acids: CASSLGSPVDSPLHF. CDR3 sequence (DNA): TGCGCCAGCAGCTTGGGTAGTCCTGTGGATTCACCCCTCCACTTT.